This T cell receptor (beta chain) emerged from a study of blood T cell repertoires in COVID-19 (TCRdb year 2020). Notes on the research overall: Samples covering the acute and convalescent phases of COVID-19 were provided by collaborators in the United States, Italy and Spain. A freely available public database, intended as a resource for researchers studying the immune response to SARS-CoV-2, is where the repertoires were released. The material from the prospective study consisted of cDNA or gDNA derived from T cells, B-cell-depleted T cells, or PBMCs. Subjects who had been exposed to COVID-19, were actively infected with it, or had recovered from it provided the deeply sampled blood TCRbeta repertoires that made up the dataset. Samples came from the ongoing ImmuneRACE study (first 160 participants) plus 1,254 subjects from 6 global collaborators. Sample metadata almost always included a de-identified subject ID, COVID-19 status, age in years and sex. HLA class I and class II types, where available, came from metadata supplied by the sample provider rather than from assay-based typing. Study-level results and caveats: The quantity of clinical and demographic metadata differed by source and by participant and was supplied without curation.

Regarding this clone: Its specific antigen is unknown. No much larger clone is present one base from it, and per-base qualities are unavailable.

A second Seattle source provided samples from volunteer blood donors who had recovered from COVID-19. Collaborating institutions collected whole blood in K2EDTA tubes following their own protocols. Collaborator samples were shipped for TCRbeta analysis as frozen whole blood, isolated PBMCs, or DNA extracted from either sample type. The immunoSEQ Assay, a bias-controlled multiplex PCR, was used to amplify TCRbeta CDR3 regions from genomic DNA. The original methods were these. Within the assay, amplification of reference gene primers was used to estimate how many nucleated cells each sample contained. To quantify the absolute abundance of each unique TCRbeta CDR3 rearrangement, sequence reads were collapsed and filtered. For each sample, productive Simpson clonality was calculated by taking the square root of Simpson's diversity index across productive rearrangements. TCRdb mirrors the immuneACCESS table, restricted to in-frame sequences. Some clones are absent from its copies; in checked studies, under half trace to an unresolved V gene, and the reason for the others is unknown. That table furnishes V, J and clone size, whereas the DNA furnished D and trimming. For this sample the table gives approximately 220,000 clones, of which roughly 84% were detected only once. The ten largest clones take up roughly 2.6% of the sample.

From a lookup of the germline V gene, CDR1 and CDR2 are SQVTM and ANQGSEA. The CDR3 starts with the cysteine, ends with the phenylalanine, and has 13 residues. Only CDR3 DNA remains: 39 bases, in frame from the first base. V is shortened by 0 bases, J by 4 bases, and the region joining them spans 9 bases. The rearranged chain carries TRBV29-1 and TRBJ1-2, with the D gene not confidently named. The material sequenced was peripheral blood. This receptor was identified in a middle-aged man who had recovered from COVID-19. The DNA sequence is given as TGCAGCGTTGAAGACAGGTCCAGCTATGGCTACACCTTC. This is translated as CSVEDRSSYGYTF.